The 10 T cell receptor beta chains below come from one sample, sequenced in a study of blood T cell repertoires in COVID-19. TCRdb keeps only in-frame clones here, not all; method: immunoSEQ multiplex PCR. The sample lists 180,000 or so clones, approximately 89% occurring once. Sequencing input: PBMCs or T cells enriched from blood (not recorded which). These receptors all come from a woman younger than 35 who had recovered from COVID-19.

This CDR3 is CASRWTSGRRKTQYF. The CDR3 nucleotides are TGTGCCAGCAGGTGGACTAGCGGGAGACGAAAGACCCAGTACTTC. The rearrangement uses TRBV21-1 and TRBJ2-5; TRBD2 was called by the table and not checked on the DNA. TRBV21-1 is tagged as a pseudogene. CDR3 size: 15 residues.

This sequence joins TRBV2 and TRBJ1-6; tentatively, D is TRBD1 (5 bases). Germline-derived CDR1 and CDR2 are SNHLY and FYNNEI. V lost 2 bases and J 6 bases, leaving 14 bases between the germline ends. The CDR3 is 16 residues long. The CDR3 nucleotides are TGTGCCAGCAGTGAAAGGGGCACGAGCCTTAATTCACCCCTCCACTTT. Its translation: CASSERGTSLNSPLHF.

The chain combines TRBV5-1 with TRBJ2-1; 9 bases align to TRBD2. Germline CDR1 and CDR2: SGHRS and YFSETQ. The CDR3 loop spans 17 amino acids. Losses at the gene ends were 0 bases for V and 5 bases for J; bases not matched to a gene: 9. The CDR3 loop is CASSLERAGGTHNEQFF. CDR3 nucleotide sequence: TGCGCCAGCAGCTTGGAAAGGGCGGGAGGGACACACAATGAGCAGTTCTTC.

This chain connects TRBV28 to TRBJ2-3, with a weak D call TRBD2 (5 bases). Deletions cut 8 bases from V and 6 bases from J, with 21 bases between. This CDR3 has 15 amino acids. Germline V gives CDR1 MDHEN, CDR2 SYDVKM. The CDR3 here is CASGGPNVPADTQYF. The CDR3 DNA reads TGTGCCAGCGGCGGGCCCAACGTCCCCGCGGATACGCAGTATTTT.

The chain is built from TRBV28 and TRBJ1-5; possibly TRBD1 for D (5 bases). CDR1 is MDHEN and CDR2 is SYDVKM in the germline V gene. The CDR3 contains 18 residues. Trimming cost V 3 bases and J 2 bases, with 20 bases left between them. The DNA of the CDR3 is TGTGCCAGCAGTTTGGTCTCGGGGGACCTTTCGGGCAATCAGCCCCAGCATTTT. It yields the protein CASSLVSGDLSGNQPQHF.

This chain joins TRBV7-9 and TRBJ2-7; perhaps TRBD2 as D (5 bases). This CDR3 spans 15 amino acids. Trimming removed 6 bases from V and 2 bases from J, with 17 bases in between. Germline CDR1 SEHNR, CDR2 FQNEAQ (reference sequence). The CDR3 is CASRPFRGIAYEQYF. The CDR3 coding sequence is TGTGCCAGCAGGCCCTTTAGAGGGATTGCCTACGAGCAGTACTTC. Full variable domain (remainder filled in from reference TRBV7-9 and TRBJ2-7): DTGVSQNPRHKITKRGQNVTFRCDPISEHNRLYWYRQTLGQGPEFLTYFQNEAQLEKSRLLSDRFSAERPKGSFSTLEIQRTEQGDSAMYLCASRPFRGIAYEQYFGPGTRLTVT.

The V call is TRBV9, the J call TRBJ1-4; 9 positions agree with TRBD1. The CDR3 spans 15 residues. The V and J ends lost 0 bases and 7 bases, in that order; junction bases with no gene match: 4. The germline V gene has CDR1 SGDLS and CDR2 YYNGEE. The CDR3 nucleotides read TGTGCCAGCAGCGTAGAGGGACAGGGAGGTGAAAAACTGTTTTTT. Amino acid sequence: CASSVEGQGGEKLFF.

The genes are TRBV28 and TRBJ2-2; 9 nucleotides line up with TRBD1. V was clipped by 5 bases and J by 2 bases; unmatched bases: 3. Germline CDR1 is MDHEN and CDR2 is SYDVKM. This CDR3 region has 15 residues. The CDR3: CASSDRGVNTGELFF. The CDR3, as DNA: TGTGCCAGCAGTGACAGGGGGGTAAACACCGGGGAGCTGTTTTTT.

The genes are TRBV5-6 and TRBJ2-7, with TRBD1 identical over 7 bases. This CDR3 has 13 residues. V lost 2 bases to trimming and J lost 2 bases; unmatched junction nucleotides: 1. Germline CDR1 and CDR2: SGHDT and YYEEEE. CDR3 residues: CASSFGQAYEQYF. The DNA for the CDR3 is TGTGCCAGCAGCTTTGGACAGGCCTACGAGCAGTACTTC.

The chain couples TRBV28 to TRBJ1-1, with D possibly being TRBD1 (6 bases). Germline V CDR1 and CDR2: MDHEN, SYDVKM. The CDR3 has 15 amino acids. The V end was cut by 5 bases, the J end by 8 bases, with 21 bases between. CDR3 nucleotide sequence: TGTGCCAGCAGTCCCCCCGGCAGGGGCCACCGCGAAGCTTTCTTT. Residues: CASSPPGRGHREAFF.